Included here is one T cell receptor (beta chain) sequence, with context. These data originate in a study of blood T cell repertoires in COVID-19. Looking at the study overall: The United States, Italy and Spain supplied acute and convalescent COVID-19 samples.

Authors' analysis steps: Nucleated cell counts were estimated from reference gene primer amplification. Repertoires were generated with immunoSEQ multiplex PCR, while TCRdb's copy carries only in-frame clones and drops some. V, J and clone size are taken as reported in that table, and D and trimming were inferred from the DNA itself. The sample shows over 95,000 clones, roughly 80% of them seen only once. Trimming shortened V by 4 bases and J by 7 bases, and 19 bases separated the two germline ends. This CDR3 has 16 amino acids. CDR1 and CDR2 (germline): KGHDR, SFDVKD. V usage is TRBV24-1 and J usage is TRBJ1-5; tentatively, D is TRBD1 (6 bases). The clonotype was recovered from a man in his forties or fifties with acute or convalescent COVID-19. Sequenced material: peripheral blood. Here the CDR3 reads CATSDPSDSPTQPQHF. In DNA, the CDR3 is TGTGCCACCAGTGACCCCTCGGACAGTCCCACCCAGCCCCAGCATTTT.